Presented here are 17 T cell receptor beta chains from one specimen sequenced in a study of blood T cell repertoires in COVID-19. Here immunoSEQ multiplex PCR was the method, and the copy in TCRdb shows in-frame clones only, minus some. The profile shows about 180,000 clones, approximately 80% of them singletons. Sequenced material: peripheral blood. The receptors were gathered from a human donor in a cohort sampled during active COVID-19.

CDR3 amino acids: CASSLRLEQYF. CDR3 DNA sequence: TGTGCCAGCAGCTTAAGACTTGAGCAGTACTTC. The gene calls are TRBV11-2 and TRBJ2-7; D is unresolved. Per germline, CDR1 SGHAT and CDR2 FQNNGV. The CDR3 length is 11 residues. The ends were cut back, 2 bases at V and 7 bases at J, with 6 bases in the middle.

The rearrangement joins TRBV28 to TRBJ1-2; the D gene is possibly TRBD1 (6 bases). Trimming removed 3 bases at V and 4 bases at J, with 12 bases between. The germline V gene has CDR1 MDHEN and CDR2 SYDVKM. There are 14 residues in the CDR3. Written as DNA, the CDR3 is TGTGCCAGCAGTTTGGGGGGGCGCGGCTATGGCTACACCTTC. Protein sequence: CASSLGGRGYGYTF.

The chain couples TRBV2 to TRBJ2-3, with TRBD1 identical over 9 bases. CDR1 and CDR2 (germline): SNHLY, FYNNEI. The CDR3 has 16 residues. V was clipped by 5 bases and J by 2 bases; unmatched bases: 8. The CDR3 nucleotides are TGTGCCAGCAGTCCGACCGGGACAGGGATCACAGATACGCAGTATTTT. Translated, it gives CASSPTGTGITDTQYF.

The V gene is TRBV3-1 (or the pseudogene TRBV3-2), the J gene TRBJ1-6; 7 nucleotides agree with TRBD1. With 3 bases clipped from V and 9 bases from J, the junction kept 8 bases outside the gene matches. The V gene's germline CDR1 is LGHDT and CDR2 YNNKEL (reference sequence). The CDR3 runs to 15 residues. Here the CDR3 reads CASSHPRGSASPLHF. CDR3 in DNA: TGTGCCAGCAGCCATCCCAGGGGGTCGGCTTCACCCCTCCACTTT.

The chain carries TRBV7-9 and TRBJ2-7, with D possibly TRBD2 on 6 matching bases. V lost 1 base, J lost 1 base, and 11 bases lay in between. CDR1 and CDR2 (germline): SEHNR, FQNEAQ (reference sequence). The CDR3 consists of 15 residues. CDR3 nucleotides: TGTGCCAGCAGCTTAGTTGCGGGGCCTTCCTACGAGCAGTACTTC. This gives the protein CASSLVAGPSYEQYF.

The J gene is TRBJ2-7, the V gene TRBV7-9; 8 bases are a match to TRBD1. The V gene's germline CDR1 is SEHNR and CDR2 FQNEAQ (reference sequence). V lost 0 bases and J lost 7; bases outside the gene matches: 8. The CDR3 consists of 15 residues. CDR3 sequence reads: CASSLAHRGSGEQYF. The CDR3 DNA reads TGTGCCAGCAGCTTAGCCCACAGGGGGTCGGGTGAGCAGTACTTC.

This clone was detected only once. The chain employs TRBV9 and TRBJ1-1, with 11 bases aligning to TRBD1. CDR3 length: 14 residues. V shed 4 bases and J 3 bases; nucleotides not matched to a gene: 2. Germline CDR1 and CDR2: SGDLS and YYNGEE. This CDR3 is CASSPGQGDTEAFF. The DNA of the CDR3 is TGTGCCAGCAGCCCGGGACAGGGGGACACTGAAGCTTTCTTT. The full variable domain, in which reference TRBV9 and TRBJ1-1 provide the parts outside the CDR3, is DSGVTQTPKHLITATGQRVTLRCSPRSGDLSVYWYQQSLDQGLQFLIQYYNGEERAKGNILERFSAQQFPDLHSELNLSSLELGDSALYFCASSPGQGDTEAFFGQGTRLTVV.

The CDR3 DNA is TGTGCCAGCAGCCTCACCGGGGGGACGGACTATGGCTACACCTTC. Protein product: CASSLTGGTDYGYTF. The V and J genes are TRBV7-9 and TRBJ1-2; possibly TRBD1 for D (5 bases). The CDR3 is made up of 15 amino acids. Germline V gene lookup returns CDR1 SEHNR and CDR2 FQNEAQ (reference sequence). V was clipped by 5 bases and J by 3 bases, with 16 bases between them.

The DNA for the CDR3 is TGCGCCAGCAGCCAAGAAGTCGGACAGGGAAGATCCTATAACACCATATATTTT. Translating gives CASSQEVGQGRSYNTIYF. J is TRBJ1-3 and V is TRBV4-3, with TRBD1 identical over 8 bases. The CDR3 consists of 18 residues. Losses at the gene ends were 0 bases for V and 7 bases for J; bases not matched to a gene: 14. Germline V lookup: CDR1 LGHNA, CDR2 YSLEER.

A word on this clone: At one end the junction does not follow the germline gene, possibly because of a read error. The chain combines TRBV11-3 with TRBJ1-6; tentatively, D is TRBD1 (6 bases). CDR3 size: 16 residues. The germline gives CDR1 SGHNT, CDR2 YENEEA. In DNA form, the CDR3 reads TGTGCCAGCAGCTTCCACCCACGGACAGCCAATTTAGGATGGGGCTTT. Protein sequence: CASSFHPRTANLGWGF.

The chain combines TRBV7-9 with TRBJ2-1; 8 nucleotides align to TRBD2. Germline lookup yields CDR1 SEHNR and CDR2 FQNEAQ (reference sequence). The CDR3 runs to 14 residues. After removal of 3 bases from V and 5 bases from J, the junction contained 3 bases not matched to a gene. The CDR3, as DNA: TGTGCCAGCAGCTTCGGGACTAGACACAATGAGCAGTTCTTC. Translation: CASSFGTRHNEQFF. Based on the CDR3 plus reference TRBV7-9 and TRBJ2-1, the full variable domain is DTGVSQNPRHKITKRGQNVTFRCDPISEHNRLYWYRQTLGQGPEFLTYFQNEAQLEKSRLLSDRFSAERPKGSFSTLEIQRTEQGDSAMYLCASSFGTRHNEQFFGPGTRLTVL.

J is TRBJ2-3 and V is TRBV10-3, with D maybe TRBD1 (6 bases). Trimming took 6 bases from V and 1 from J, leaving 11 bases between them. Germline lookup yields CDR1 ENHRY and CDR2 SYGVKD. This CDR3 has 14 amino acids. The CDR3 DNA reads as TGTGCCATCAGACAGGGCAGCGGCACAGATACGCAGTATTTT. Its translation is CAIRQGSGTDTQYF.

V gene TRBV7-2 combines with J gene TRBJ1-5, with D perhaps matching TRBD1 (5 bases). The CDR3 spans 15 residues. V was shortened by 5 bases and J by 6 bases, with 17 bases between the two germline ends. CDR1 is SGHTA, CDR2 FQGNSA, per germline. Here the CDR3 reads CASSPTYMGGQPQHF. The CDR3 nucleotides are TGTGCCAGCAGCCCGACGTACATGGGGGGTCAGCCCCAGCATTTT.

The chain carries TRBV15 and TRBJ1-1; no firm D call. V lost 1 base, J lost 6 bases, and 9 bases lay in between. The CDR3 is made up of 13 amino acids. Germline CDR1 and CDR2: LNHNV and YYDKDF (reference sequence). CDR3 sequence (DNA): TGTGCCACCAGCAGAGGCGGGGTCGCTGAAGCTTTCTTT. Its protein product is CATSRGGVAEAFF. The entire variable domain, with the rest obtained from reference TRBV15 and TRBJ1-1, is as follows: DAMVIQNPRYQVTQFGKPVTLSCSQTLNHNVMYWYQQKSSQAPKLLFHYYDKDFNNEADTPDNFQSRRPNTSFCFLDIRSPGLGDTAMYLCATSRGGVAEAFFGQGTRLTVV.

This chain joins TRBV4-3 and TRBJ1-4; 9 bases line up with TRBD1. Unmatched junction bases numbered 7, after V lost 0 bases and J lost 8 bases. Germline values: CDR1 LGHNA, CDR2 YSLEER. The CDR3 consists of 16 residues. This CDR3 is CASSQDGTGKNEKLFF. In DNA, the CDR3 is TGCGCCAGCAGCCAAGATGGGACAGGGAAAAACGAAAAACTGTTTTTT.

The chain links TRBV4-1 to TRBJ1-4; the D gene is possibly TRBD1 (5 bases). The germline V gene has CDR1 MGHRA and CDR2 YSYEKL. V lost 8 bases and J lost 6, with 19 bases in between. The CDR3 has 15 amino acids. The CDR3 loop reads CASAQQAGVDEKLFF. CDR3 sequence (DNA): TGCGCCAGCGCCCAACAGGCGGGGGTGGATGAAAAACTGTTTTTT.

Ten or more counts support this clone. Other DNA sequences in this specimen translate into the identical CDR3. The rearrangement joins TRBV27 to TRBJ2-7; TRBD2 aligns across 7 bases. CDR3 length equals 14 residues. Germline V gene sequence: CDR1 MNHEY, CDR2 SMNVEV (reference sequence). The V segment lost 7 bases and the J segment 11 bases; nucleotides outside the gene matches: 17. The CDR3 region has the DNA TGTGCCAGCACCCGGCCGGGACTACTCGCTACTAAGTACTTC. Its protein is CASTRPGLLATKYF.